The clone carrying this TCR beta chain was found a few times. Its antigen remains unidentified. Trimming took off 1 base at V and 2 bases at J, with 5 bases between the two ends. This CDR3 is 13 amino acids long. CDR1 SEHNR and CDR2 FQNEAQ come from the germline V gene (reference sequence). These data come from a study of CD8+CD57+ T cells in acquired aplastic anemia. Before being chosen for sequencing, patients had shown CD8+CD57+ cell expansion by flow cytometry. TCR beta VDJ and CDR3 profiling used genomic DNA as template. One entry per CDR3 protein, called by TCRdb with MiXCR from the reads. Of around 150,000 distinct CDR3 sequences listed, about two thirds are singletons. Study-wide results and caveats: Patients and controls shared nearly 30 CD8+ CDR3 sequences, which appeared highly expressed in patients and within their immunodominant clones.

The receptor comes from a human donor with aplastic anemia. The rearrangement uses TRBV7-9 and TRBJ2-5, with D hard to call. The sample taken for sequencing was sorted CD4+, CD8+, or CD8+CD57+ T cells (not recorded which) from PBMCs. CDR3 sequence reads: CASSLVGQETQYF. Here the CDR3 DNA reads TGTGCCAGCAGCTTAGTTGGTCAAGAGACCCAGTACTTC.